This TCR beta chain was identified during a study of T cell changes during pregnancy in multiple sclerosis. Sequencing was performed with immunoSEQ multiplex PCR; in TCRdb, only in-frame clones are kept and a portion is missing. This sample carries 45,000 to 55,000 clones, almost 90% of them seen once, and the ten largest clones take approximately 1.6%. Trimming took 1 base from V and 5 from J; bases not matched to a gene: 8. The CDR3 has 15 amino acids. Germline loops: CDR1 SGHNT, CDR2 YYREEE (reference sequence). The J gene is TRBJ1-1, the V gene TRBV5-4, with 7 positions matching TRBD1. This specimen consisted of peripheral blood, obtained in the first trimester of pregnancy. The TCR comes from a female donor in good health, enrolled as a control in a pregnancy study. CDR3 protein: CASSLFDRDATEAFF. The CDR3 nucleotides read TGTGCCAGCAGCTTGTTTGACAGGGACGCGACTGAAGCTTTCTTT.